Listed below are T cell receptor beta chains from one sample, sequenced in a study of blood T cells in healthy people across ages. TCRdb reanalysed the 5' RACE reads using MiXCR and keeps one entry per CDR3 protein. The sample lists hundreds of thousands of distinct CDR3 sequences; under 45% were seen once. Sequencing input: blood. The receptors come from a man in his sixties in good health. The CDR3 runs from the conserved cysteine through the conserved F or W. The order of the fields is J gene, V gene, D gene, clone size, CDR3 DNA, CDR3 protein. D genes are given only for firm matches. For some rows the clone size is stated as once, few or many, or as a class when expanded; others skip it.

j_call: TRBJ2-4; v_call: TRBV11-2; d_call: -; clone_size: few; cdr3_nt: TGTGCCAGCAGCTTCGCGGAGGGGAGAGCCAAAAACATTCAGTACTTC; cdr3_aa: CASSFAEGRAKNIQYF
j_call: TRBJ1-5; v_call: TRBV5-6; d_call: -; clone_size: -; cdr3_nt: TGTGCCAGCAGCGCTACAGGGTCTCAGCCCCAGCATTTT; cdr3_aa: CASSATGSQPQHF
j_call: TRBJ2-6; v_call: TRBV28; d_call: TRBD1; clone_size: -; cdr3_nt: TGTGCCAGCAGTTTGACAGGGGTCCCTGGGGCCAACGTCCTGACTTTC; cdr3_aa: CASSLTGVPGANVLTF
j_call: TRBJ2-3; v_call: TRBV7-3; d_call: -; clone_size: -; cdr3_nt: TGTGCCAGCAGCTACGACCCAATCCACACAGATACGCAGTATTTT; cdr3_aa: CASSYDPIHTDTQYF
j_call: TRBJ2-5; v_call: TRBV7-2; d_call: -; clone_size: medium-sized; cdr3_nt: TGTGCCAGCAGCTTAGACCCGGGGGTATCAGAGACCCAGTACTTC; cdr3_aa: CASSLDPGVSETQYF
j_call: TRBJ1-6; v_call: TRBV20-1; d_call: -; clone_size: -; cdr3_nt: TGCAGTGCTAACCAGGGTAACTCACCCCTCCACTTT; cdr3_aa: CSANQGNSPLHF
j_call: TRBJ2-5; v_call: TRBV5-1; d_call: TRBD1; clone_size: -; cdr3_nt: TGCGCCAGCAGTTATTGGACAGGGTCTAACAATGAGCAGTACTTC; cdr3_aa: CASSYWTGSNNEQYF
j_call: TRBJ1-2; v_call: TRBV7-2; d_call: -; clone_size: -; cdr3_nt: TGTGCCAGCAGCTCCGGTAACATGCCCTATGGCTACACCTTC; cdr3_aa: CASSSGNMPYGYTF
j_call: TRBJ2-3; v_call: TRBV6-1; d_call: TRBD1; clone_size: -; cdr3_nt: TGTGCCAGCAGGAGGGGACAGTACACAGATACGCAGTATTTT; cdr3_aa: CASRRGQYTDTQYF
j_call: TRBJ1-4; v_call: TRBV7-9; d_call: TRBD1; clone_size: few; cdr3_nt: TGTGCCAGCAGCTACGTGTACGGACAGGTCCTGGGTAATGAAAAACTGTTTTTT; cdr3_aa: CASSYVYGQVLGNEKLFF
j_call: TRBJ2-1; v_call: TRBV7-9; d_call: TRBD2; clone_size: many; cdr3_nt: TGTGCCAGCAGCCACCCCGCGGGGACTAGCGGGGGCTACTCCTACAATGAGCAGTTCTTC; cdr3_aa: CASSHPAGTSGGYSYNEQFF
j_call: TRBJ1-1; v_call: TRBV7-9; d_call: -; clone_size: -; cdr3_nt: TGTGCCAGCAGCTCCCGGATGGACGGGAACACTGAAGCTTTCTTT; cdr3_aa: CASSSRMDGNTEAFF
j_call: TRBJ2-7; v_call: TRBV14; d_call: -; clone_size: -; cdr3_nt: TGTGCCAGCAGCCAGGAACCGGGACTCCACTACAATGAGCAGTACTTC; cdr3_aa: CASSQEPGLHYNEQYF
j_call: TRBJ1-4; v_call: TRBV12-1; d_call: -; clone_size: -; cdr3_nt: TGTGCCAGAAGGCGGGGGGAAGAGGGTCTTGGGAAACTGTTTTTT; cdr3_aa: CARRRGEEGLGKLFF
j_call: TRBJ2-5; v_call: TRBV5-4; d_call: TRBD1; clone_size: few; cdr3_nt: TGTGCCAGCACCCTCCGGGACAGCCAAGAGACCCAGTACTTC; cdr3_aa: CASTLRDSQETQYF
j_call: TRBJ2-3; v_call: TRBV5-1; d_call: -; clone_size: -; cdr3_nt: TGCGCCAGCAGCTCTACACCTCTAGAGTCAGATACGCAGTATTTT; cdr3_aa: CASSSTPLESDTQYF
j_call: TRBJ2-3; v_call: TRBV10-3; d_call: TRBD2; clone_size: few; cdr3_nt: TGTGCCATCAGGAGAAGTGGTAGCGGGGCTAGCACAGATACGCAGTATTTT; cdr3_aa: CAIRRSGSGASTDTQYF
j_call: TRBJ1-2; v_call: TRBV5-1; d_call: -; clone_size: -; cdr3_nt: TGCGCCAGCAACCTGGAACCAGGCAGAACTAACTATGGCTACACCTTC; cdr3_aa: CASNLEPGRTNYGYTF
j_call: TRBJ1-2; v_call: TRBV7-2; d_call: TRBD1; clone_size: few; cdr3_nt: TGTGCCAGCAGCTTAGAGCAGGGGGTCTATGGCTACACCTTC; cdr3_aa: CASSLEQGVYGYTF
j_call: TRBJ1-6; v_call: TRBV7-2; d_call: -; clone_size: once; cdr3_nt: TGTGCCAGCAGCCCTAGTGTGGGGAATTCACCCCTCCACTTT; cdr3_aa: CASSPSVGNSPLHF
j_call: TRBJ2-2; v_call: TRBV6-2/TRBV6-3; d_call: -; clone_size: -; cdr3_nt: TGTGCCAGCAGTTTCGGGGGACAGAGAACCGGGGAGCTGTTTTTT; cdr3_aa: CASSFGGQRTGELFF
j_call: TRBJ1-2; v_call: TRBV7-9; d_call: -; clone_size: few; cdr3_nt: TGTGCCAGCAGCCCCCCGGCACCCAACTATGGCTACACCTTC; cdr3_aa: CASSPPAPNYGYTF
j_call: TRBJ2-4; v_call: TRBV5-1; d_call: -; clone_size: -; cdr3_nt: TGCGCCAGCAGCTTGGAGGCAGCCCTAGCCAAAAACATTCAGTACTTC; cdr3_aa: CASSLEAALAKNIQYF
j_call: TRBJ2-5; v_call: TRBV14; d_call: TRBD1; clone_size: few; cdr3_nt: TGTGCCAGCAGTGATTCCCGGGACAGCGGCCAAGAGACCCAGTACTTC; cdr3_aa: CASSDSRDSGQETQYF
j_call: TRBJ2-5; v_call: TRBV4-3; d_call: TRBD2; clone_size: few; cdr3_nt: TGCGCCAGCAGCCACGGACTAGGAGGAGAGACCCAGTACTTC; cdr3_aa: CASSHGLGGETQYF
j_call: TRBJ2-4; v_call: TRBV4-3; d_call: -; clone_size: few; cdr3_nt: TGCGCCAGCAGCCAAGACCTACTTATAGCCAAAAACATTCAGTACTTC; cdr3_aa: CASSQDLLIAKNIQYF
j_call: TRBJ1-2; v_call: TRBV10-3; d_call: -; clone_size: -; cdr3_nt: TGTGCCTTGGGGACCTCCTATGGAGGCTACACCTTC; cdr3_aa: CALGTSYGGYTF
j_call: TRBJ2-7; v_call: TRBV12-3/TRBV12-4; d_call: -; clone_size: -; cdr3_nt: TGTGCCAGCAGTTTTGGGGGGACCTCCTACGAGCAGTACTTC; cdr3_aa: CASSFGGTSYEQYF
j_call: TRBJ2-7; v_call: TRBV4-1; d_call: -; clone_size: -; cdr3_nt: TGCGCCAGCAGCCAGAGGGAGGGGGGAGTCTCCTACGAGCAGTACTTC; cdr3_aa: CASSQREGGVSYEQYF
j_call: TRBJ1-2; v_call: TRBV12-3/TRBV12-4; d_call: -; clone_size: many; cdr3_nt: TGTGCCAGCAGTCAAGACCGTCTCTATGGCTACACCTTC; cdr3_aa: CASSQDRLYGYTF
j_call: TRBJ2-6; v_call: TRBV12-3/TRBV12-4; d_call: -; clone_size: -; cdr3_nt: TGTGCCAACTGTATCTCTGGGGCCAACGTCCTGACTTTC; cdr3_aa: CANCISGANVLTF
j_call: TRBJ2-1; v_call: TRBV6-2/TRBV6-3; d_call: -; clone_size: -; cdr3_nt: TGTGCCGGAGGACTGGGCAATGAGCAGTTCTTC; cdr3_aa: CAGGLGNEQFF
j_call: TRBJ1-6; v_call: TRBV5-6; d_call: -; clone_size: -; cdr3_nt: TGTGCCAGCGGGTTATCGGGACGCCGAAATTCACCCCTCCACTTT; cdr3_aa: CASGLSGRRNSPLHF
j_call: TRBJ1-2; v_call: TRBV2; d_call: -; clone_size: few; cdr3_nt: TGTGCCAGCACCACCGCGACAGGTAGCTACACCTTC; cdr3_aa: CASTTATGSYTF
j_call: TRBJ2-7; v_call: TRBV6-2/TRBV6-3; d_call: -; clone_size: few; cdr3_nt: TGTGCCAGTGAAGGCAGGAGCTCCTACGAGCAGTACTTC; cdr3_aa: CASEGRSSYEQYF
j_call: TRBJ2-6; v_call: TRBV28; d_call: -; clone_size: -; cdr3_nt: TGTGCCACCACTGAAGCAGGGGCTGGGGCCAACGTCCTGACTTTC; cdr3_aa: CATTEAGAGANVLTF
j_call: TRBJ1-2; v_call: TRBV29-1; d_call: -; clone_size: -; cdr3_nt: TGCAGCGGAAGACGGGTTGAAGGCTACACCTTC; cdr3_aa: CSGRRVEGYTF
j_call: TRBJ2-1; v_call: TRBV5-1; d_call: -; clone_size: -; cdr3_nt: TGCGCCACTAAAGCTAGGACAAGCTCCTACAATGAGCAGTTCTTC; cdr3_aa: CATKARTSSYNEQFF
j_call: TRBJ2-7; v_call: TRBV9; d_call: TRBD1; clone_size: many; cdr3_nt: TGTGCCAGCAGCGTTGGGACAGGGGGCGGCGAGCAGTACTTC; cdr3_aa: CASSVGTGGGEQYF
j_call: TRBJ2-5; v_call: TRBV7-2; d_call: TRBD2; clone_size: many; cdr3_nt: TGTGCCAGCAGCTACAGCGGGGGCGGGCTCGAGACCCAGTACTTC; cdr3_aa: CASSYSGGGLETQYF
j_call: TRBJ2-1; v_call: TRBV20-1; d_call: TRBD2; clone_size: -; cdr3_nt: TGCAGTGCTAGAGAAGGGGGGACTAGCACCAATGAGCAGTTCTTC; cdr3_aa: CSAREGGTSTNEQFF
j_call: TRBJ2-5; v_call: TRBV5-8; d_call: -; clone_size: few; cdr3_nt: TGTGCCAGCAGCTTCACCATTTCCGAAGAGACCCAGTACTTC; cdr3_aa: CASSFTISEETQYF
j_call: TRBJ1-1; v_call: TRBV29-1; d_call: -; clone_size: -; cdr3_nt: TGCAGCGTTGACCCAGGCGGGGCGACTGAAGCTTTCTTT; cdr3_aa: CSVDPGGATEAFF
j_call: TRBJ2-3; v_call: TRBV5-1; d_call: -; clone_size: few; cdr3_nt: TGCGCCAGCAGCTTGAATGGGGGGGCCGGAGATACGCAGTATTTT; cdr3_aa: CASSLNGGAGDTQYF
j_call: TRBJ1-5; v_call: TRBV7-8; d_call: -; clone_size: few; cdr3_nt: TGTGCCAGCACACTACGGGACAAACATCAGCCCCAGCATTTT; cdr3_aa: CASTLRDKHQPQHF
j_call: TRBJ1-5; v_call: TRBV7-3; d_call: -; clone_size: -; cdr3_nt: TGTGCCAGCAGCCTCCCCCAGGTGCAGGACGTTTGGGGGCAGCCCCAGCATTTT; cdr3_aa: CASSLPQVQDVWGQPQHF